The next 4 T cell receptor beta chains were all read from a single sample in a study of chemoradiotherapy in HPV16-positive cancers. Here immunoSEQ multiplex PCR was the method, and the copy in TCRdb shows in-frame clones only, minus some. The sample holds about 67,000 clones, around nine tenths seen once. The sample in question was blood, obtained from a patient who underwent chemoradiotherapy. The receptors originated from a human donor with HPV-associated anogenital cancer.

V and J are TRBV19 and TRBJ1-2; D is possibly TRBD1 (6 bases). Trimming shortened V by 9 bases and J by 8 bases, and 25 bases separated the two germline ends. CDR1 and CDR2 from the germline V gene are LNHDA and SQIVND (reference sequence). There are 15 residues in the CDR3. CDR3 nucleotide sequence: TGTGCCAGCGCCGCAGAAACAACAGGGCTGGGAGGCTACACCTTC. Protein: CASAAETTGLGGYTF.

The genes are TRBV19 and TRBJ2-5; no clear D. The V gene's germline CDR1 is LNHDA and CDR2 SQIVND (reference sequence). The CDR3 contains 14 residues. Trimming removed 6 bases from V and 5 bases from J, with 16 bases in between. CDR3 region: CASRGSGSAETQYF. The DNA for the CDR3 is TGTGCCAGTAGGGGGTCTGGAAGCGCGGAGACCCAGTACTTC.

Here the CDR3 DNA reads TGCGCCAGCAGCCAAGATCGGGGCGTTGGCGATGAGCAGTTCTTC. It specifies CASSQDRGVGDEQFF. This sequence joins TRBV4-1 and TRBJ2-1; D may correspond to TRBD1 or TRBD2 (5 bases each). This CDR3 has 15 amino acids. The germline CDR1 and CDR2 sequences are MGHRA and YSYEKL. V was cut by 0 bases and J by 8 bases, with 14 bases left in between.

The chain employs TRBV28 and TRBJ2-7; D is possibly TRBD1 (6 bases). Germline CDR1 reads MDHEN; CDR2 reads SYDVKM. Trimming removed 5 bases from V and 6 bases from J, with 14 bases in between. The CDR3 length is 13 residues. The CDR3 is CASSDRDKGEQYF. The CDR3 region has the DNA TGTGCCAGCAGTGATAGGGACAAGGGCGAGCAGTACTTC.